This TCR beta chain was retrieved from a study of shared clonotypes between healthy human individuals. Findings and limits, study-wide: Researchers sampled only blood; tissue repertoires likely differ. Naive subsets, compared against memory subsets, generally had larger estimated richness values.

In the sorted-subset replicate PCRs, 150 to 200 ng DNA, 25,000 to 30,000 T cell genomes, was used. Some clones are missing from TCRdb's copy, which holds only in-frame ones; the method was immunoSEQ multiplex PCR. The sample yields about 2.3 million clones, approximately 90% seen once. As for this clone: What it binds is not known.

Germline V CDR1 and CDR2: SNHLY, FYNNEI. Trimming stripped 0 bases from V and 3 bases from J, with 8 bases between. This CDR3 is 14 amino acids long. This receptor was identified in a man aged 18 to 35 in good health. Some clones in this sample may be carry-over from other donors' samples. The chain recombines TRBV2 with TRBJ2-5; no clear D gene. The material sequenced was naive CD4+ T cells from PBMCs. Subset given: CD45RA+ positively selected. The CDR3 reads CASSEAGSKETQYF. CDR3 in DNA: TGTGCCAGCAGTGAAGCGGGCAGTAAAGAGACCCAGTACTTC. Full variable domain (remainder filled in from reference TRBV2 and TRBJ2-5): EPEVTQTPSHQVTQMGQEVILRCVPISNHLYFYWYRQILGQKVEFLVSFYNNEISEKSEIFDDQFSVERPDGSNFTLKIRSTKLEDSAMYFCASSEAGSKETQYFGPGTRLLVL.